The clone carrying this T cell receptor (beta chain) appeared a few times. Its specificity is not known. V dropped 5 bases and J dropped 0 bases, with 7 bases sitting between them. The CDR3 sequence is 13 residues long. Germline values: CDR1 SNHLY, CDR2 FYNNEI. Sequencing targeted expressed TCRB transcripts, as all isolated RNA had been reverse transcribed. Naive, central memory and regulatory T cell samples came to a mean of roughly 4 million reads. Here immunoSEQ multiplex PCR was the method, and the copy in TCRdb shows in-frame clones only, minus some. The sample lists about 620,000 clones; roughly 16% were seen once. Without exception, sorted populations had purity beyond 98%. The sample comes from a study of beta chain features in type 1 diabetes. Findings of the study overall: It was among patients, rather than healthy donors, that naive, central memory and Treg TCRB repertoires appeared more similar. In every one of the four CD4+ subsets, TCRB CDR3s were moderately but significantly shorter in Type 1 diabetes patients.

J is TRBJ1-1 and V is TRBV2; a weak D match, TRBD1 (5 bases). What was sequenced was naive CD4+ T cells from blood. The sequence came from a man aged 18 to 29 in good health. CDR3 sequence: CASSPTVNTEAFF. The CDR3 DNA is TGTGCCAGCAGTCCGACAGTGAACACTGAAGCTTTCTTT.